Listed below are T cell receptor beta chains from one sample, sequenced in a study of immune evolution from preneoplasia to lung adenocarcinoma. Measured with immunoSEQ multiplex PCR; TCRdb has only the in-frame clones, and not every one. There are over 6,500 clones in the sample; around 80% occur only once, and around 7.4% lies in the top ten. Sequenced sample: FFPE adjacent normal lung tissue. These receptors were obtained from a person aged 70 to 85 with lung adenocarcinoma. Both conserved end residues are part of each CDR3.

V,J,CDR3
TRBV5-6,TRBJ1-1,CASTGRVVRTEAFF
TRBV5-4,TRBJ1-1,CASSSTGRVNTEAFF
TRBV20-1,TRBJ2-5,CSATHQETQYF
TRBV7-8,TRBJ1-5,CASTPWGGGVSNQPQHF
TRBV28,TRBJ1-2,CASSRTTGSGYYSGYTF
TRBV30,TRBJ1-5,CAWSRDRGGQPQHF
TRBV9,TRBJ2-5,CASGPRDPGETQYF
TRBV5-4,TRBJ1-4,CASSLGQGVNEKLFF
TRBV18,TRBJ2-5,CASSLYPPGTSEETQYF
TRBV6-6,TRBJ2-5,CASSYSADSAQETQYF
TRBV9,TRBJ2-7,CASSQRALHGQGPAYEQYF
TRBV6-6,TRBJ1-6,CASSYHRTDYNSPLHF
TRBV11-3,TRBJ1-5,CASSPSHTGNHLRPQHF
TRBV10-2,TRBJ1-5,CASHRGGSNQPQHF
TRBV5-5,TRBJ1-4,CASSFQEGHLEKLFF
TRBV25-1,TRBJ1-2,CASQRANYGYTF
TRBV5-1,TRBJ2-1,CASSLSSPYNEQFF
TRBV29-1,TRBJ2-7,CSVWTGNSEQYF
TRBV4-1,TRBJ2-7,CASSLLSDAGYEQYF
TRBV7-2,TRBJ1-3,CASSFSRQANTIYF
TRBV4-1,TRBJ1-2,CASSRGTNYGYTF
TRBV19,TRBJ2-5,CASSPRRRETQYF
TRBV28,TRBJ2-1,CASSSFSTGVGTSEAFF
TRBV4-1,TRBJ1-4,CASSQGGAETNEKLFF
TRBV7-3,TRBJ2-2,CASSPPGLAGFGELFF
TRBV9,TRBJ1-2,CASSVDSRGFYGYTF
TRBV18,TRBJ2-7,CASSPRQGVDEQYF
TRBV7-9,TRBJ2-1,CASSQGLAGGPSRSNEQFF
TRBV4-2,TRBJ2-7,CASSLSFAGGPSYEQYF
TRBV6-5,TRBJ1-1,CASVRGTEAFF
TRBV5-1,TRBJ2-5,CASSFIASGGAEETQYF
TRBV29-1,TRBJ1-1,CSGQHTEAFF
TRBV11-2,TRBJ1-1,CASSYLQNTEAFF
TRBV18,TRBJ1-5,CASSGGPLYSNQPQHF
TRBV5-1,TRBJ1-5,CASSRLGANQPQHF
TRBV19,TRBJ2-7,CASSMTGNSYEQYF
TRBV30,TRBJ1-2,CAWSRGLYGYTF
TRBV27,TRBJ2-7,CASSSPRGTGTGEQYF
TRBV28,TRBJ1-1,CASSSLPSPTEAFF
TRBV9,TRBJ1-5,CASSVGGDFQPQHF
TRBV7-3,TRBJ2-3,CASSQNGATDTQYF
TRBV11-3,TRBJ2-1,CASSLSGPIYNEQFF
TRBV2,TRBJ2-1,CASRSGLAGGRNEQFF
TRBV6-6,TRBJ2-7,CASNTGGYEQYF
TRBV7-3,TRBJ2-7,CASSLGGGVHEQYF
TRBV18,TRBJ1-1,CASSQPGGPNMNTEAFF
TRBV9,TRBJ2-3,CASSVDNVADTQYF
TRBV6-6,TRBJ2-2,CASVGGLTGELFF
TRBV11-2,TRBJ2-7,CASSLSSSGSYEQYF
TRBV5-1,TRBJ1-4,CASSLEGRSGEKLFF
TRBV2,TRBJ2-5,CASSERQGGTATQYF
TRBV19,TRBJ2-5,CASTAAGRQTQYF
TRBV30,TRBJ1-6,CAWRQNSPLHF
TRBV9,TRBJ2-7,CASSVADNYEQYF
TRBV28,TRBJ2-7,CASSGIGGTGIGEQYF
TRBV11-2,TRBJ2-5,CASSLSLQGSETQYF
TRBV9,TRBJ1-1,CASSGDSLEAFF
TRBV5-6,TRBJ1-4,CASSLAFENEKLFF
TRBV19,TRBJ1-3,CASSIEFGNTIYF